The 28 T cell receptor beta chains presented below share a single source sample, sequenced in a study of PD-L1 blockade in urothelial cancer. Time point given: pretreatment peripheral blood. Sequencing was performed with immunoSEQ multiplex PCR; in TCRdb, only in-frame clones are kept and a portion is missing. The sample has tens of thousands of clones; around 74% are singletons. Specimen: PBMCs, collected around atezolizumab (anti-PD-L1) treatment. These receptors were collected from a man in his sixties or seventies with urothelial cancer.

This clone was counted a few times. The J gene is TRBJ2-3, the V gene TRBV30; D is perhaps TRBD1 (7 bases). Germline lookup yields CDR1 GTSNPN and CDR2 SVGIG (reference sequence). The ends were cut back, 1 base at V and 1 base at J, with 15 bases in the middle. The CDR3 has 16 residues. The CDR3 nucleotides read TGTGCCTGGAGTGCCTATGGCAGGGGGGGCACAGATACGCAGTATTTT. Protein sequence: CAWSAYGRGGTDTQYF.

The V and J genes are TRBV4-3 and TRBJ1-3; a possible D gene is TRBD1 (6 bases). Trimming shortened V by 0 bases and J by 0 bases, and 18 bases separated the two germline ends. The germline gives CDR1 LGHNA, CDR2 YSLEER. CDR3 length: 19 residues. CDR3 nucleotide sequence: TGCGCCAGCAGCCAAGAGAAAGGACCCGACAGGCTCTCTGGAAACACCATATATTTT. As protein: CASSQEKGPDRLSGNTIYF.

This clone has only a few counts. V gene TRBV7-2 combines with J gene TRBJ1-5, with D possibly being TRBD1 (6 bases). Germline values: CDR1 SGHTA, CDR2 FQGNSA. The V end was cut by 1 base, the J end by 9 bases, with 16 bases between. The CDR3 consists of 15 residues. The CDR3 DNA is TGTGCCAGCAGCTTAGACTTCAGGGGTCTGGGGCCCCAGCATTTT. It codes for CASSLDFRGLGPQHF.

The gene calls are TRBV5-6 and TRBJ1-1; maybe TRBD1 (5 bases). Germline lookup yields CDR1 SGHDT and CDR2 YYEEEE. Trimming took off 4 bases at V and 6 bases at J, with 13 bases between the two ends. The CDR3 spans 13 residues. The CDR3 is CASSLGPGAEAFF. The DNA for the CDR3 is TGTGCCAGCAGCCTGGGACCGGGGGCTGAAGCTTTCTTT.

Here the CDR3 DNA reads TGTGCCAGCAGCTTAGACCAGGGGGTGAACACCGGGGAGCTGTTTTTT. Protein: CASSLDQGVNTGELFF. The rearrangement uses TRBV7-6 and TRBJ2-2, with 7 bases matching TRBD1. This CDR3 has 16 amino acids. V dropped 1 base and J dropped 1; count of bases not matched to a gene: 3. Per germline, CDR1 SGHVS and CDR2 FNYEAQ.

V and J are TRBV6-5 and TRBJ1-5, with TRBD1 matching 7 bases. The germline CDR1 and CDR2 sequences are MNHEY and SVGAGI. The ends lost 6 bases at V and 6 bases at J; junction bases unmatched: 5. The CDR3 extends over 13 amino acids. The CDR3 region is CASSQGEVQPQHF. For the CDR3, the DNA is TGTGCCAGCAGCCAGGGGGAGGTTCAGCCCCAGCATTTT.

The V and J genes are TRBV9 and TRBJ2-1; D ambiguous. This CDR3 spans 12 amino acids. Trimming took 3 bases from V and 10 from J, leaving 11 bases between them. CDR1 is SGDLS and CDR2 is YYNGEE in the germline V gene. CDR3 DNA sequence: TGTGCCAGCAGCGCGACACCATCGGAGCAGTTCTTC. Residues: CASSATPSEQFF.

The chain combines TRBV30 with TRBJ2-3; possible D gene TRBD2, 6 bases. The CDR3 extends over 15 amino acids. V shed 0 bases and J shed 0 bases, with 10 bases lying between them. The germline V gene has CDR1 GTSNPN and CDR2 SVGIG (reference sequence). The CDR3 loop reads CAWSVMGLSTDTQYF. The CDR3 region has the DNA TGTGCCTGGAGTGTAATGGGACTTAGCACAGATACGCAGTATTTT.

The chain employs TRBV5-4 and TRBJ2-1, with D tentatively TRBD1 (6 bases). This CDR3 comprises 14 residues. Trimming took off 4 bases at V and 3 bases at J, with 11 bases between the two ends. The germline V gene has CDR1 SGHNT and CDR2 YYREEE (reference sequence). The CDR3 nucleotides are TGTGCCAGCAGCCCGGGACACGGCTACAATGAGCAGTTCTTC. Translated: CASSPGHGYNEQFF.

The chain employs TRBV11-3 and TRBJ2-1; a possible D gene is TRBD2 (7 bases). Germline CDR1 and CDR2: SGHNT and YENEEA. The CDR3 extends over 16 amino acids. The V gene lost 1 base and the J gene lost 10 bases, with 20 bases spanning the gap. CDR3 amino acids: CASSLGGGGYSQEQFF. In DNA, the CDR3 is TGTGCCAGCAGCTTAGGAGGGGGGGGCTACTCACAGGAGCAGTTCTTC.

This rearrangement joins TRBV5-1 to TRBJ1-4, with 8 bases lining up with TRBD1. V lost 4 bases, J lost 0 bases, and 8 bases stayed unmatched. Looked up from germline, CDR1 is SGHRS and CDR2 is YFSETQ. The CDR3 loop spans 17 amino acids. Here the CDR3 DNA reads TGCGCCAGCAGCGTGGGGACAGGAGGATCAACTAATGAAAAACTGTTTTTT. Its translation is CASSVGTGGSTNEKLFF.

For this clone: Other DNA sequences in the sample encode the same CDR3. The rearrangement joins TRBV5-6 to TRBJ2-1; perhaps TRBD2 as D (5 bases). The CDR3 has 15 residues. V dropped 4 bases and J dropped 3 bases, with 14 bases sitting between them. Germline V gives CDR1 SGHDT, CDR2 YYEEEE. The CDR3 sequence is CASSPRTGYYNEQFF. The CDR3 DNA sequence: TGTGCCAGCAGCCCCCGGACGGGATACTACAATGAGCAGTTCTTC.

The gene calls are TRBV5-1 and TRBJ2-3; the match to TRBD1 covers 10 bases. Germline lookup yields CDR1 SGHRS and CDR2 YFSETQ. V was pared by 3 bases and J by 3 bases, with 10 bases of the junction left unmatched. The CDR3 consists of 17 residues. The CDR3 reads CASSSSPDRGRTDTQYF. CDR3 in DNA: TGCGCCAGCAGCTCCTCACCTGACAGGGGGCGGACAGATACGCAGTATTTT. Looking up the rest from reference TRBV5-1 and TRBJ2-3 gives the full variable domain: KAGVTQTPRYLIKTRGQQVTLSCSPISGHRSVSWYQQTPGQGLQFLFEYFSETQRNKGNFPGRFSGRQFSNSRSEMNVSTLELGDSALYLCASSSSPDRGRTDTQYFGPGTRLTVL.

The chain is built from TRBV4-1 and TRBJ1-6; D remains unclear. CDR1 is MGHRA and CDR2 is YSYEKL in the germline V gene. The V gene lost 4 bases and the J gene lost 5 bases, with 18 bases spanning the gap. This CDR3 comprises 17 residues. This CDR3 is CASSRKAEGSDNSPLHF. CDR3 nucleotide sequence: TGCGCCAGCAGCCGGAAAGCGGAGGGTTCGGATAATTCACCCCTCCACTTT.

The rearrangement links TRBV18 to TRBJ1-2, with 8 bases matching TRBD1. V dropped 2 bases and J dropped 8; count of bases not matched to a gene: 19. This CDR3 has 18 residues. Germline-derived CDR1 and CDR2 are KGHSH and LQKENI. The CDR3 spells CASSPAQGVPKHADGYTF. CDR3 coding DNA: TGTGCCAGCTCACCAGCACAGGGGGTTCCTAAGCACGCTGACGGCTACACCTTC. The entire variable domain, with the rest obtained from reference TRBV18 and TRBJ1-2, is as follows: NAGVMQNPRHLVRRRGQEARLRCSPMKGHSHVYWYRQLPEEGLKFMVYLQKENIIDESGMPKERFSAEFPKEGPSILRIQQVVRGDSAAYFCASSPAQGVPKHADGYTFGSGTRLTVV.

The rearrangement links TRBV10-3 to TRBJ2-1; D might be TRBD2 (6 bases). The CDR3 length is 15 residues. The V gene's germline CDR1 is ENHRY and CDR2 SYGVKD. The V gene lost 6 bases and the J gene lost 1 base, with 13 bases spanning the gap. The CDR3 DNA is TGTGCCATCAGCTCACTAGCTGAGTCCTACAATGAGCAGTTCTTC. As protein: CAISSLAESYNEQFF.

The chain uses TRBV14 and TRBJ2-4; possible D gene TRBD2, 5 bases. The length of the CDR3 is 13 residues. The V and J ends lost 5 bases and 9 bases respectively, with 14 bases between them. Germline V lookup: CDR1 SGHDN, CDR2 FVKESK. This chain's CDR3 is CASSFRRGTIQYF. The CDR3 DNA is TGTGCCAGCAGCTTCCGACGGGGAACCATTCAGTACTTC.

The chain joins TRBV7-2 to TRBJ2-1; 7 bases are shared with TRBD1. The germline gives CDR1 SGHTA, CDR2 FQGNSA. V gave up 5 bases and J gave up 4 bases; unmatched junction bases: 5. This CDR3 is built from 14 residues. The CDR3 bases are TGTGCCAGCAGCCCCGGGACAGAATACAATGAGCAGTTCTTC. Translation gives CASSPGTEYNEQFF.

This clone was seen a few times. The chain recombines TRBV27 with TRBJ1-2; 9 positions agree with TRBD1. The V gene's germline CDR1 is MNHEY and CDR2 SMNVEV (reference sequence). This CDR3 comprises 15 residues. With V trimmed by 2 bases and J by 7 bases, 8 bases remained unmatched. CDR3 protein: CASSLRAGTGSGYTF. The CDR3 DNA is TGTGCCAGCAGTTTAAGGGCCGGGACAGGGAGTGGCTACACCTTC.

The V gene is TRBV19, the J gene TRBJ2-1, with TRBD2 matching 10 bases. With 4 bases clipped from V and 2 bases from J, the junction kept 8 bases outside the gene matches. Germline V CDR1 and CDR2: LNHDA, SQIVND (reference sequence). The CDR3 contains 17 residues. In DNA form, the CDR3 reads TGTGCCAGTAGTACTCTGACTAGCGGGTATACCTACAATGAGCAGTTCTTC. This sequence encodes CASSTLTSGYTYNEQFF.

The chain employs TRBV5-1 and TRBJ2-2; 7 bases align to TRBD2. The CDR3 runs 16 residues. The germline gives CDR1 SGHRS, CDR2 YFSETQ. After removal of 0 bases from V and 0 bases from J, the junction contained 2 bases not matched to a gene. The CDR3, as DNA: TGCGCCAGCAGCTTGGTAGCGGGCCCGAACACCGGGGAGCTGTTTTTT. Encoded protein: CASSLVAGPNTGELFF.

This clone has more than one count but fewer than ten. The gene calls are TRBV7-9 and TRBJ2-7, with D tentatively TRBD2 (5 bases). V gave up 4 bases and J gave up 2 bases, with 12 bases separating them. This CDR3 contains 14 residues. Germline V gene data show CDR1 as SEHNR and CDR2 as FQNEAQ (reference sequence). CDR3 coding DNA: TGTGCCAGCAGCTATACCGGGAAAACCTACGAGCAGTACTTC. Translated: CASSYTGKTYEQYF.

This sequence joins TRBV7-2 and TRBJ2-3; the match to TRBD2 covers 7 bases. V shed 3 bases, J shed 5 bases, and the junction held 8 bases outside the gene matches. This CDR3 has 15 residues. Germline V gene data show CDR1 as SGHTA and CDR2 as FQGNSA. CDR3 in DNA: TGTGCCAGCAGCTTGGAAGGAGGGAGGGTAGATACGCAGTATTTT. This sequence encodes CASSLEGGRVDTQYF. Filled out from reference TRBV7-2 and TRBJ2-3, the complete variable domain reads GAGVSQSPSNKVTEKGKDVELRCDPISGHTALYWYRQSLGQGLEFLIYFQGNSAPDKSGLPSDRFSAERTGGSVSTLTIQRTQQEDSAVYLCASSLEGGRVDTQYFGPGTRLTVL.

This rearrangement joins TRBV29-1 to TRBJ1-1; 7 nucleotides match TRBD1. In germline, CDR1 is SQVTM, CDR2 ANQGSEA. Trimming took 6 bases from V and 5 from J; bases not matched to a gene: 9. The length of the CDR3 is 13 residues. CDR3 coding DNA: TGCAGCGTAGCGACAGGGCCTTGGACTGAAGCTTTCTTT. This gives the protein CSVATGPWTEAFF.

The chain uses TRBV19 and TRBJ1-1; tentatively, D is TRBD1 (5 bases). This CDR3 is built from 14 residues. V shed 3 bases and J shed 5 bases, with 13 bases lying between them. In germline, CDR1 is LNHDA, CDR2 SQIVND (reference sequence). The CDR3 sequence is CASSIQLGPTEAFF. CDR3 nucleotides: TGTGCCAGTAGTATTCAGTTGGGGCCAACTGAAGCTTTCTTT.

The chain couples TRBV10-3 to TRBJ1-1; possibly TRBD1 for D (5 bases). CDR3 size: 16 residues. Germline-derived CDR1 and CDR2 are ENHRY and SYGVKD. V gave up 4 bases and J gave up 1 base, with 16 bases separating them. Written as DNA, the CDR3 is TGTGCCATCAGTGGGGTCAGGGCATCGGGGAACACTGAAGCTTTCTTT. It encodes CAISGVRASGNTEAFF.

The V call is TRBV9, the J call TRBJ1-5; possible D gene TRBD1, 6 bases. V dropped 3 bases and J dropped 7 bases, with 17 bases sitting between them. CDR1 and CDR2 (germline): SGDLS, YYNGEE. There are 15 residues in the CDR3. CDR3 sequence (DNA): TGTGCCAGCAGCGCAACAGGGAGAGGGGGACAGCCCCAGCATTTT. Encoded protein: CASSATGRGGQPQHF. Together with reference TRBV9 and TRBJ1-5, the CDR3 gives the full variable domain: DSGVTQTPKHLITATGQRVTLRCSPRSGDLSVYWYQQSLDQGLQFLIQYYNGEERAKGNILERFSAQQFPDLHSELNLSSLELGDSALYFCASSATGRGGQPQHFGDGTRLSIL.

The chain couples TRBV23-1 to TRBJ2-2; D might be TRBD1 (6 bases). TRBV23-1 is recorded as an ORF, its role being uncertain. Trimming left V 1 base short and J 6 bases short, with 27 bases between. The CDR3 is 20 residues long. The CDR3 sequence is CASSQFIPLKTGKGAGELFF. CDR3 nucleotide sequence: TGCGCCAGCAGTCAATTTATTCCCCTCAAGACAGGAAAAGGCGCCGGGGAGCTGTTTTTT.